The clone carrying this T cell receptor beta chain was seen once. Its antigen is currently unknown. No cell sorting was done before RNA was extracted from the tissue. This non-tumor lung sample came from over 3 cm beyond the tumor edge. Between August and November 2014, newly diagnosed, chemotherapy-naive lung cancer patients underwent thoracic surgery in China. This record comes from a study of tumor and adjacent non-tumor tissue in lung cancer. Study-level information: Histology: about twelve adenocarcinoma, a couple of squamous cell carcinoma, 1 small cell lung cancer. About 4.17 million productive TCRbeta reads were obtained per sample on average. The study, taken as a whole, reports: Compared with tumor, normal lung showed significantly lower TCR diversity.

The CDR3 runs 17 residues. Germline CDR1 reads GTSNPN; CDR2 reads SVGIG (reference sequence). Trimming stripped 0 bases from V and 0 bases from J, with 18 bases between. Three rounds of nested PCR, following a modified ARM-PCR protocol, produced the TCRbeta library. Each CDR3 protein gets one entry after TCRdb re-called the multiplex PCR reads with MiXCR. The data show about 60,000 distinct CDR3 sequences, with about 61% seen just once and under 35% held by the top ten. This TCR was recovered from a man in his 70s with non-small cell lung cancer. Material for sequencing was distant non-tumor lung tissue. V gene TRBV30 combines with J gene TRBJ2-7, with a possible D match to TRBD2 (5 bases). The CDR3 DNA follows: TGTGCCTGGAGTGTATTAGCGTGGCGGGCGTTCTCCTACGAGCAGTACTTC. Translation: CAWSVLAWRAFSYEQYF.